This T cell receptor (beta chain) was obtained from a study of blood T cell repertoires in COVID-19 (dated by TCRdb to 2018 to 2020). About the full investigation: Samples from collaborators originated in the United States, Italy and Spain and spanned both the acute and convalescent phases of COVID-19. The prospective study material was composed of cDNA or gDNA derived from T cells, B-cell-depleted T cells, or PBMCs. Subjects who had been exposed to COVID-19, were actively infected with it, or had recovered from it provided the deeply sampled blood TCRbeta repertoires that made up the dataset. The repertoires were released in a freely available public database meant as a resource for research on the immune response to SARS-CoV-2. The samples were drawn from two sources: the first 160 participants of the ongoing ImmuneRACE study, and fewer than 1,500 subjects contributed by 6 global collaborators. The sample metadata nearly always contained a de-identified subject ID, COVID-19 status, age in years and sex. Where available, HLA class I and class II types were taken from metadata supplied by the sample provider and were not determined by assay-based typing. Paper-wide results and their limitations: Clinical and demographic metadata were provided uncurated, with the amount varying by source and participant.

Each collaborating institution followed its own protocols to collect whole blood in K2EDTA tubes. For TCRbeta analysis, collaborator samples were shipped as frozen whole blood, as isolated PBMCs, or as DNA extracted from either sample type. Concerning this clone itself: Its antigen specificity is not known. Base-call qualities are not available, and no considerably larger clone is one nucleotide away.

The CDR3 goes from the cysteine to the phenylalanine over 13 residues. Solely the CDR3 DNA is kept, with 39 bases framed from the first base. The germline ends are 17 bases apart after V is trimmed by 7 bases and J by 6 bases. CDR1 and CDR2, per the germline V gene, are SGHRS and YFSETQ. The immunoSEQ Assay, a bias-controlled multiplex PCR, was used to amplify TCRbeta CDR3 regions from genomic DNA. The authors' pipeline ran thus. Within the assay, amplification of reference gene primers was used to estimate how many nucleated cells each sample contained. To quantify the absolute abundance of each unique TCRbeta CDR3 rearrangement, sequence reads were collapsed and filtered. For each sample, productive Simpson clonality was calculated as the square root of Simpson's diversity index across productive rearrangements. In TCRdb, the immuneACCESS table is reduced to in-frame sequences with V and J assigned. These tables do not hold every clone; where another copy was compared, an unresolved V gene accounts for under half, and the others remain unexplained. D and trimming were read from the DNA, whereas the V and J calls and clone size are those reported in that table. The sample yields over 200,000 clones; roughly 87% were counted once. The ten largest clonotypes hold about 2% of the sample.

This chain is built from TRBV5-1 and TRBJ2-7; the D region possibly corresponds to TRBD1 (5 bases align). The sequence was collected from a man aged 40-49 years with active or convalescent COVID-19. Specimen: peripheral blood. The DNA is TGCGCCAGCGCTTCGACAGTCTGGGGCGAGCAGTACTTC. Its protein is CASASTVWGEQYF. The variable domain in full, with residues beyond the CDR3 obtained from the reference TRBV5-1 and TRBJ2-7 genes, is KAGVTQTPRYLIKTRGQQVTLSCSPISGHRSVSWYQQTPGQGLQFLFEYFSETQRNKGNFPGRFSGRQFSNSRSEMNVSTLELGDSALYLCASASTVWGEQYFGPGTRLTVT.